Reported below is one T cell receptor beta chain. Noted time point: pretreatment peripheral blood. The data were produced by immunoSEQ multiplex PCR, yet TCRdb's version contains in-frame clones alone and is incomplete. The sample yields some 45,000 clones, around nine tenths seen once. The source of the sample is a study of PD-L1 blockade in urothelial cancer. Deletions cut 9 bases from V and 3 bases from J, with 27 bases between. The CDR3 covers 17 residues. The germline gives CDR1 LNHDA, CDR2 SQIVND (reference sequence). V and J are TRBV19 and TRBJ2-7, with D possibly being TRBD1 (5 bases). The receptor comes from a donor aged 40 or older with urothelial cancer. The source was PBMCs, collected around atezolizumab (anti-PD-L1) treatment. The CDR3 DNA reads TGTGCCAGGAAGATCTCCTACACAGGATTTAAAAACTACGAGCAGTACTTC. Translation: CARKISYTGFKNYEQYF. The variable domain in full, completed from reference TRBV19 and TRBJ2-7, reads DGGITQSPKYLFRKEGQNVTLSCEQNLNHDAMYWYRQDPGQGLRLIYYSQIVNDFQKGDIAEGYSVSREKKESFPLTVTSAQKNPTAFYLCARKISYTGFKNYEQYFGPGTRLTVT.